This is a list of T cell receptor beta chains from one sample in a study of shared clonotypes between healthy human individuals. Libraries were prepared by immunoSEQ multiplex PCR; TCRdb keeps only in-frame clonotypes and omits some of them. The table includes some 480,000 clones, 79% detected once. Sequenced input: PBMCs. The receptors were gathered from a woman aged 40 to 55 in good health. Some clones in this sample may be carry-over from other donors' samples. Both conserved end residues are part of each CDR3. Each record gives: J gene, V gene, D gene, clone size, CDR3 DNA, CDR3 protein. A D gene is named only where the DNA matches it firmly. Not every row has a clone size; where given, it reads once, few, many or a size class.

j_gene: TRBJ2-3
v_gene: TRBV4-2
d_gene: TRBD2
abundance: -
CDR3nt: TGTGCCAGCAGCCAAAGCGAGTCTAGCGGGAGTTTCGGTACGCAGTATTTT
CDR3aa: CASSQSESSGSFGTQYF

j_gene: TRBJ2-7
v_gene: TRBV7-2
d_gene: TRBD2
abundance: once
CDR3nt: TGTGCCAGCAGCCCGGGACTAGCGGGATTCTACGGCGAGCAGTACTTC
CDR3aa: CASSPGLAGFYGEQYF

j_gene: TRBJ2-5
v_gene: TRBV10-3
d_gene: -
abundance: -
CDR3nt: TGTGCCACCTATACCCCGGGAGAGACCCAGTACTTC
CDR3aa: CATYTPGETQYF

j_gene: TRBJ1-1
v_gene: TRBV19
d_gene: -
abundance: -
CDR3nt: TGTGCCAGTATTATCCTTGCTGATCGCCCCACTGAAGCTTTCTTT
CDR3aa: CASIILADRPTEAFF

j_gene: TRBJ1-5
v_gene: TRBV10-3
d_gene: -
abundance: -
CDR3nt: TGTGCCATCAGTGAGTCGCGGGGGGCCCCTGATCAGCCCCAGCATTTT
CDR3aa: CAISESRGAPDQPQHF

j_gene: TRBJ2-7
v_gene: TRBV21-1
d_gene: -
abundance: -
CDR3nt: TGTGCCAGCAGCAAAAGGCGGACCCAAGGTGGCAAATCCTACGAGCAGTACTTC
CDR3aa: CASSKRRTQGGKSYEQYF

j_gene: TRBJ1-5
v_gene: TRBV23-1
d_gene: -
abundance: -
CDR3nt: TGCGCCAGCAGTCACTCAGAGGAGGACAATAGCAATCAGCCCCAGCATTTT
CDR3aa: CASSHSEEDNSNQPQHF

j_gene: TRBJ1-2
v_gene: TRBV5-1
d_gene: -
abundance: -
CDR3nt: TGCGCCAGCAGCTTGGAGGCAGGGTCCATCTATGGCTACACCTTC
CDR3aa: CASSLEAGSIYGYTF

j_gene: TRBJ1-2
v_gene: TRBV27
d_gene: -
abundance: few
CDR3nt: TGTGCCAGCGGCAGGGAGAGGTGGGGCTACACCTTC
CDR3aa: CASGRERWGYTF

j_gene: TRBJ2-7
v_gene: TRBV21-1
d_gene: -
abundance: -
CDR3nt: TGTGCCAGCAGCAAAGCGCTCGAGGAGCAGTACTTC
CDR3aa: CASSKALEEQYF

j_gene: TRBJ2-5
v_gene: TRBV11-2
d_gene: TRBD1
abundance: few
CDR3nt: TGTGCCAGCAGCTTAGGGACAGGGGGCGATGGGGAGACCCAGTACTTC
CDR3aa: CASSLGTGGDGETQYF

j_gene: TRBJ2-1
v_gene: TRBV7-2
d_gene: -
abundance: once
CDR3nt: TGTGCCAGCAGCTCACAGGGTCCCAATGAGCAGTTCTTC
CDR3aa: CASSSQGPNEQFF

j_gene: TRBJ2-5
v_gene: TRBV7-6
d_gene: -
abundance: -
CDR3nt: TGTGCCAGCAGCTTAGCGGGGTCCCAGGAGACCCAGTACTTC
CDR3aa: CASSLAGSQETQYF

j_gene: TRBJ1-4
v_gene: TRBV5-1
d_gene: -
abundance: -
CDR3nt: TGCGCCAGCAAGACAGATCCTAATGAAAAACTGTTTTTT
CDR3aa: CASKTDPNEKLFF

j_gene: TRBJ1-5
v_gene: TRBV28
d_gene: TRBD1
abundance: -
CDR3nt: TGTGCCAGCAAGCCGGGACAGGGTTTCTGGCCCCAGCATTTT
CDR3aa: CASKPGQGFWPQHF

j_gene: TRBJ1-5
v_gene: TRBV28
d_gene: -
abundance: -
CDR3nt: TGTGCCAGCAGTTCCACCAGTTCGGGGATCTGGGGGAGCAATCAGCCCCAGCATTTT
CDR3aa: CASSSTSSGIWGSNQPQHF

j_gene: TRBJ2-7
v_gene: TRBV11-2
d_gene: TRBD1
abundance: -
CDR3nt: TGTGCCAGCAGCTTCCTAAACAGGGGGGTCTACGAGCAGTACTTC
CDR3aa: CASSFLNRGVYEQYF

j_gene: TRBJ2-5
v_gene: TRBV7-2
d_gene: TRBD2
abundance: -
CDR3nt: TGTGCCAGCAGCTTAGATTGGCTAGCGGGGGGAGAAGAGACCCAGTACTTC
CDR3aa: CASSLDWLAGGEETQYF

j_gene: TRBJ1-1
v_gene: TRBV19
d_gene: -
abundance: -
CDR3nt: TGTGCCAGTAGTCTACAGCTGAACACTGAAGCTTTCTTT
CDR3aa: CASSLQLNTEAFF

j_gene: TRBJ2-3
v_gene: TRBV5-1
d_gene: -
abundance: -
CDR3nt: TGCGCCAGCAGGGGGAGCGACAGGGATACGCAGTATTTT
CDR3aa: CASRGSDRDTQYF

j_gene: TRBJ2-1
v_gene: TRBV29-1
d_gene: -
abundance: many
CDR3nt: TGCAGCGTTGAATCGGGACATGAGCAGTTCTTC
CDR3aa: CSVESGHEQFF

j_gene: TRBJ2-5
v_gene: TRBV7-9
d_gene: -
abundance: -
CDR3nt: TGTGCCAGCAGCCCGCGGGGTGGGCCTTCCGAAGAGACCCAGTACTTC
CDR3aa: CASSPRGGPSEETQYF

j_gene: TRBJ2-1
v_gene: TRBV28
d_gene: -
abundance: -
CDR3nt: TGTGCCAGCAGCTACAGGAGTGAGCAGTTCTTC
CDR3aa: CASSYRSEQFF

j_gene: TRBJ2-3
v_gene: TRBV9
d_gene: TRBD1
abundance: -
CDR3nt: TGTGCCAGCAGCTACCGGACAGGCGGCACAGATACGCAGTATTTT
CDR3aa: CASSYRTGGTDTQYF

j_gene: TRBJ2-7
v_gene: TRBV18
d_gene: TRBD1
abundance: few
CDR3nt: TGTGCCAGCCAAGCCACCGGGACAGGCAGGGGCGAGCAGTACTTC
CDR3aa: CASQATGTGRGEQYF

j_gene: TRBJ1-2
v_gene: TRBV6-1
d_gene: -
abundance: once
CDR3nt: TGTGCCAGCATGAGGGTCCGAGGCTACACCTTC
CDR3aa: CASMRVRGYTF

j_gene: TRBJ2-2
v_gene: TRBV9
d_gene: -
abundance: few
CDR3nt: TGTGCCAGCAGCTCCTCTGGAGGGACTTCCCTTGGCGGGGAGCTGTTTTTT
CDR3aa: CASSSSGGTSLGGELFF

j_gene: TRBJ2-3
v_gene: TRBV11-2
d_gene: TRBD2
abundance: -
CDR3nt: TGTGCCAGCAGCAGGGTTCGGGCGGGAGCTCCCCCCGGCACAGATACGCAGTATTTT
CDR3aa: CASSRVRAGAPPGTDTQYF

j_gene: TRBJ2-1
v_gene: TRBV28
d_gene: TRBD2
abundance: -
CDR3nt: TGTGCCAGCATCCCGGGACTAGCGGGTGGAAGGTGGCAGTTCTTC
CDR3aa: CASIPGLAGGRWQFF

j_gene: TRBJ2-6
v_gene: TRBV4-1
d_gene: -
abundance: -
CDR3nt: TGCGCCAGCAGCCAACTAGCGTCTGGGGCCAACGTCCTGACTTTC
CDR3aa: CASSQLASGANVLTF

j_gene: TRBJ2-7
v_gene: TRBV5-1
d_gene: TRBD2
abundance: -
CDR3nt: TGCGCCAGCCGACCCGGGACTAGCGGGAGGACCTACGAGCAGTACTTC
CDR3aa: CASRPGTSGRTYEQYF

j_gene: TRBJ2-1
v_gene: TRBV5-4
d_gene: -
abundance: few
CDR3nt: TGTGCCAGCAGCCCAGGACAGAGCTCCTACAATGAGCAGTTCTTC
CDR3aa: CASSPGQSSYNEQFF

j_gene: TRBJ1-2
v_gene: TRBV18
d_gene: TRBD1
abundance: -
CDR3nt: TGTGCCAGCTCACCTTCGGACAGGCTAAATGGCTACACCTTC
CDR3aa: CASSPSDRLNGYTF

j_gene: TRBJ2-1
v_gene: TRBV18
d_gene: -
abundance: -
CDR3nt: TGTGCCAGCTCACCAAGGGTGCCCGGGACAGAGCAGTTCTTC
CDR3aa: CASSPRVPGTEQFF

j_gene: TRBJ2-3
v_gene: TRBV28
d_gene: -
abundance: -
CDR3nt: TGTGCCAGCAGCCCCGGGACTCGGGATACGCAGTATTTT
CDR3aa: CASSPGTRDTQYF

j_gene: TRBJ2-7
v_gene: TRBV28
d_gene: TRBD1
abundance: -
CDR3nt: TGTGCCAGCAGTTTACCCGGGACAGGGGGCTACGAGCAGTACTTC
CDR3aa: CASSLPGTGGYEQYF

j_gene: TRBJ2-2
v_gene: TRBV19
d_gene: -
abundance: -
CDR3nt: TGTGCCAGTAGTATCATAGCGACCGGGGAGCTGTTTTTT
CDR3aa: CASSIIATGELFF

j_gene: TRBJ2-5
v_gene: TRBV28
d_gene: -
abundance: -
CDR3nt: TGTGCCAGCAGTTCGAGACTAGGACAGCACCAAGAGACCCAGTACTTC
CDR3aa: CASSSRLGQHQETQYF

j_gene: TRBJ2-7
v_gene: TRBV7-9
d_gene: -
abundance: -
CDR3nt: TGTGCCAGCAGCTTGGACACCGGGTCCAGCGCAGAGCAGTACTTC
CDR3aa: CASSLDTGSSAEQYF

j_gene: TRBJ1-2
v_gene: TRBV19
d_gene: -
abundance: -
CDR3nt: TGTGCCAGTAGTATACAACAGGATCTCGTCTATGGCTACACCTTC
CDR3aa: CASSIQQDLVYGYTF

j_gene: TRBJ2-1
v_gene: TRBV4-1
d_gene: -
abundance: -
CDR3nt: TGCGCCAGCAGCCAAGTAGCGTCGTCCTACAATGAGCAGTTCTTC
CDR3aa: CASSQVASSYNEQFF

j_gene: TRBJ2-1
v_gene: TRBV14
d_gene: -
abundance: many
CDR3nt: TGTGCCAGCAGCCAAGATATCGGGAGAGGCCTCAATGAGCAGTTCTTC
CDR3aa: CASSQDIGRGLNEQFF

j_gene: TRBJ2-2
v_gene: TRBV14
d_gene: TRBD2
abundance: -
CDR3nt: TGTGCCAGCAGCCAAGAAGGGAGGGACGATCCGAGCACCGGGGAGCTGTTTTTT
CDR3aa: CASSQEGRDDPSTGELFF

j_gene: TRBJ2-5
v_gene: TRBV28
d_gene: -
abundance: -
CDR3nt: TGTGCCAGCAGTCCAGCGGGCGGGATGGAAGAGACCCAGTACTTC
CDR3aa: CASSPAGGMEETQYF

j_gene: TRBJ2-2
v_gene: TRBV27
d_gene: -
abundance: -
CDR3nt: TGTGCCAGCAGCCCTCCAGGTGGGAGGAGGGCCGGGGAGCTGTTTTTT
CDR3aa: CASSPPGGRRAGELFF

j_gene: TRBJ1-3
v_gene: TRBV19
d_gene: -
abundance: -
CDR3nt: TGTGCCAGTAGTTTCAGGATTGAAGCCTCTGGAAACACCATATATTTT
CDR3aa: CASSFRIEASGNTIYF

j_gene: TRBJ1-1
v_gene: TRBV6-5
d_gene: TRBD1
abundance: -
CDR3nt: TGTGCCAGCAGTCGGGGACAGCCGAACACTGAAGCTTTCTTT
CDR3aa: CASSRGQPNTEAFF

j_gene: TRBJ2-7
v_gene: TRBV27
d_gene: -
abundance: -
CDR3nt: TGTGCCAGCAGTTTATCGCAGGGGATTTACGAGCAGTACTTC
CDR3aa: CASSLSQGIYEQYF

j_gene: TRBJ2-2
v_gene: TRBV7-3
d_gene: TRBD2
abundance: -
CDR3nt: TGTGCCAGCAGCCGCGGGCTAGCGGGAGGGGTCGGGGAGCTGTTTTTT
CDR3aa: CASSRGLAGGVGELFF

j_gene: TRBJ2-7
v_gene: TRBV18
d_gene: -
abundance: -
CDR3nt: TGTGCCAGCTCACTATCCGGGACACCTTCCTACGAGCAGTACTTC
CDR3aa: CASSLSGTPSYEQYF

j_gene: TRBJ2-2
v_gene: TRBV27
d_gene: TRBD2
abundance: -
CDR3nt: TGTGCCGGCAGCCGGGGACTAGCGGGAGGGCCTGTCGGGGAGCTGTTTTTT
CDR3aa: CAGSRGLAGGPVGELFF

j_gene: TRBJ2-5
v_gene: TRBV5-4
d_gene: -
abundance: -
CDR3nt: TGTGCCAGCAGCTCCCCCCCCTACCAAGAGACCCAGTACTTC
CDR3aa: CASSSPPYQETQYF

j_gene: TRBJ2-5
v_gene: TRBV20-1
d_gene: -
abundance: -
CDR3nt: TGCAGTGCCCTATACCAAGAGACCCAGTACTTC
CDR3aa: CSALYQETQYF